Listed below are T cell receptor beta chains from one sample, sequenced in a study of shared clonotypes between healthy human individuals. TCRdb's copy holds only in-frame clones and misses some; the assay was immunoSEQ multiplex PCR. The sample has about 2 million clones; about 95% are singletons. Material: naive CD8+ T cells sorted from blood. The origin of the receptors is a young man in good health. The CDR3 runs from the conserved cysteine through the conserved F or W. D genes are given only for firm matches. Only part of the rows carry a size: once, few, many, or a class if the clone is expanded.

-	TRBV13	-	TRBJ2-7	TGTGCCAGCAGCTTGGGAACAGTAAGCTCCTACGAGCAGTACTTC	CASSLGTVSSYEQYF
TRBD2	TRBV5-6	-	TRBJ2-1	TGTGCCAGCAGCTCCCCACTAGCGGGAGTTGGCAATGAGCAGTTCTTC	CASSSPLAGVGNEQFF
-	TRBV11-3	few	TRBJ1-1	TGTGCCAGCAGCTTAAGCATGAACACTGAAGCTTTCTTT	CASSLSMNTEAFF
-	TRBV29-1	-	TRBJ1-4	TGCAGCGTTATGTCGGATCCATTTCTGTTTTTT	CSVMSDPFLFF
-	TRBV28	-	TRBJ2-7	TGTGCCAGCAGCCCTCGAGGTAACCGGGACGCCGGGCCGATAGGAGAGCAGTACTTC	CASSPRGNRDAGPIGEQYF
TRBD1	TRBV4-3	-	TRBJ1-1	TGCGCCAGCAGCCAGGACAGGGGATCGACTGAAGCTTTCTTT	CASSQDRGSTEAFF
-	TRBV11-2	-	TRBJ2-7	TGTGCCAGCAGCTTATACGGCTACGAGCAGTACTTC	CASSLYGYEQYF
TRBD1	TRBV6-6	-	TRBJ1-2	TGTGCCAGCAGGGACTTGGGACAGGGGGACTATGGCTACACCTTC	CASRDLGQGDYGYTF
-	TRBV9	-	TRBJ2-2	TGTGCCAGCAGCGTCGGCACTAGTAACACCGGGGAGCTGTTTTTT	CASSVGTSNTGELFF
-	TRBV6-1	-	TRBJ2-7	TGTGCCAGCAGCGCTGCGGGACTCCACTACGAGCAGTACTTC	CASSAAGLHYEQYF
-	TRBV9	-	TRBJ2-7	TGTGCCAGCAGCGTCCTCGACAGGTTCCAGCCGGGCTCCTACGAGCAGTACTTC	CASSVLDRFQPGSYEQYF
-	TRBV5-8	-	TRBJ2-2	TGTGCCAGCAGCTTGGATGTTCTGGCAGAGAACACCGGGGAGCTGTTTTTT	CASSLDVLAENTGELFF
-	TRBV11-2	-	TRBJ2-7	TGTGCCAGCAGCCTTCAAGCAGGGGACTACGAGCAGTACTTC	CASSLQAGDYEQYF
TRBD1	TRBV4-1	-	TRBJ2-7	TGCGCCAGCAGCCAGAGGACAGGGGGCTACGAGCAGTACTTC	CASSQRTGGYEQYF
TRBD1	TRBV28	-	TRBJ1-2	TGTGCCAGCAGTAAGACAGGGAACTATGGCTACACCTTC	CASSKTGNYGYTF
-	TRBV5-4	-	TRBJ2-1	TGTGCCAGCAGCTCGCTAGGGGCGGACAAGCAGTTCTTC	CASSSLGADKQFF
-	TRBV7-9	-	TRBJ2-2	TGTGCCAGCAGCTTAGGTAGCGGACCATTCACCGGGGAGCTGTTTTTT	CASSLGSGPFTGELFF
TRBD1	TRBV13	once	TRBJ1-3	TGTGCCAGCAGCTTGACAGGGGATTCTGGAAACACCATATATTTT	CASSLTGDSGNTIYF
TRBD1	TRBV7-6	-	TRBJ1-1	TGTGCCAGCAGCTTGGGGACAGGGATGAACACTGAAGCTTTCTTT	CASSLGTGMNTEAFF
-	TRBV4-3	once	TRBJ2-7	TGCGCCAGCAGCCAAGAGGGGACCGCCACCTACGAGCAGTACTTC	CASSQEGTATYEQYF
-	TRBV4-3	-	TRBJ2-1	TGCGCCAGCAGCCATTGGACTTACAATTCCAAAAATGAGCAGTTCTTC	CASSHWTYNSKNEQFF
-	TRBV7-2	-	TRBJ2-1	TGTGCCAGCAGCTTAGAAGGGGTGTACGACAATGAGCAGTTCTTC	CASSLEGVYDNEQFF
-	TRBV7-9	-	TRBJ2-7	TGTGCCAGCAGCCCAGACCGGGTCGAGCAGTACTTC	CASSPDRVEQYF
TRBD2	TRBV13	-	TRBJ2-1	TGTGCCAGCCGAACTAGCGGGGCCGAAGATGAGCAGTTCTTC	CASRTSGAEDEQFF
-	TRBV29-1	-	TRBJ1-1	TGCAGCGTTGTTATCGGCACTGAAGCTTTCTTT	CSVVIGTEAFF
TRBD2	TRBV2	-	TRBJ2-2	TGTGCCATCCTGGGACTAGCGGGAACGGGGAACACCGGGGAGCTGTTTTTT	CAILGLAGTGNTGELFF
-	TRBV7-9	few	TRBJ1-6	TGTGCCAGCAGTTCGGGGCCGTCGACAGACTCACCCCTCCACTTT	CASSSGPSTDSPLHF
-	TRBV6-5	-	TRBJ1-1	TGTGCCACCGCAATGGGCGGGGAAGGCACTGAAGCTTTCTTT	CATAMGGEGTEAFF
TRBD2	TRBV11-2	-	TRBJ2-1	TGTGCCAGCAGTCCAGACGGACTAGCTCGAAATGAGCAGTTCTTC	CASSPDGLARNEQFF
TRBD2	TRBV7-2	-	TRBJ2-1	TGTGCCAGCAGCTTAGTCCTCTATCGACTAGCTAATAAGGATGAGCAGTTCTTC	CASSLVLYRLANKDEQFF
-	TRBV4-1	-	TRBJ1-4	TGCGCCAGCAGCCAATGGGCAGGGGATAATGAAAAACTGTTTTTT	CASSQWAGDNEKLFF
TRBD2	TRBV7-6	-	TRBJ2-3	TGTGCCAGCAGCGAAACTAGCGGGGGACTAGGAGGAGATACGCAGTATTTT	CASSETSGGLGGDTQYF
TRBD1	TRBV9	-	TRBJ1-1	TGTGCCAGCAGCCGACAGGGAACGAACACTGAAGCTTTCTTT	CASSRQGTNTEAFF
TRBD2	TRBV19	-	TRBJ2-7	TGTGCCAGTAGTCCGAGTCGTATTAGCGGGTACTCCTACGAGCAGTACTTC	CASSPSRISGYSYEQYF
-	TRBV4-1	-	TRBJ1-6	TGCGCCAGCAGCCAAGCTGGGAATTCACCCCTCCACTTT	CASSQAGNSPLHF
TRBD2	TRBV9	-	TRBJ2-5	TGTGCCAGCAGCGTACTAGCGGACCAAGAGACCCAGTACTTC	CASSVLADQETQYF
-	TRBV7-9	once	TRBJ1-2	TGTGCCAGCAGCTTAGCTCAAAACTATGGCTACACCTTC	CASSLAQNYGYTF
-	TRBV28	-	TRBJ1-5	TGTGCCAGCCGGATACTAGGCAATCAGCCCCAGCATTTT	CASRILGNQPQHF
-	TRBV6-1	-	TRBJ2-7	TGTGCCAGCAGTTCCCGGACGGAGTTCTACGAGCAGTACTTC	CASSSRTEFYEQYF
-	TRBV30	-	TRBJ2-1	TGTGCCTGTTGGGGACTCCCCGAATCCTACAATGAGCAGTTCTTC	CACWGLPESYNEQFF
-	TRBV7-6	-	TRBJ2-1	TGTGCCAGCAGCCCGGGTAGGGACAATGAGCAGTTCTTC	CASSPGRDNEQFF
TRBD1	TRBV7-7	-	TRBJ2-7	TGTGCTAGCAGCCAAGGGACAGACTACGAGCAGTACTTC	CASSQGTDYEQYF
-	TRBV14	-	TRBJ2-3	TGTGCCAGCAGCCAAGTAATAGATACGCAGTATTTT	CASSQVIDTQYF
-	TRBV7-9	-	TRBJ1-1	TGTGCCAGCAGCTTAGTGTACGGGGGAGCTTTCTTT	CASSLVYGGAFF
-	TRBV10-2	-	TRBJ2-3	TGCGCCAGCAGTCCCCTAGGAGAACGGGGTAAAGATACGCAGTATTTT	CASSPLGERGKDTQYF
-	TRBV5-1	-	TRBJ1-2	TGCGCCAGCAGCTTGGCTGAGAACTATGGCTACACCTTC	CASSLAENYGYTF
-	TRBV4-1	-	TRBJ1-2	TGCGCCAGCAGCCAAGGGACGGCGGAGGCCTATGGCTACACCTTC	CASSQGTAEAYGYTF
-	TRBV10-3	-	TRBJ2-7	TGTGCCATCAGTGAGGAGGAGGGGCTAAGATTCGAGCAGTACTTC	CAISEEEGLRFEQYF
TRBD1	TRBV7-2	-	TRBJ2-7	TGTGCCAGCAGCCTACAGGGGGCCTACGAGCAGTACTTC	CASSLQGAYEQYF
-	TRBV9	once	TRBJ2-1	TGTGCCAGCAGCGTAGAGGGGTCGGGTTACAATGAGCAGTTCTTC	CASSVEGSGYNEQFF
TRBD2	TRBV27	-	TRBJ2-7	TGTGCCAGCAGTTTGAGGCTAGCGGCCTACGAGCAGTACTTC	CASSLRLAAYEQYF
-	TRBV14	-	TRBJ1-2	TGTGCCAGCAGCCAAGCCAGGGGACCTAACTATGGCTACACCTTC	CASSQARGPNYGYTF
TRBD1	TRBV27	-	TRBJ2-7	TGTGCCAGCAGCCCAGGGACAGGAATTTCGGGGCAGTACTTC	CASSPGTGISGQYF